Here is one T cell receptor beta chain with its context. The antigen is undetermined. This entry comes from a study of T cells in Graves' hyperthyroidism and ophthalmopathy. General study points: With a median lead of about 6.9 months before onset, the model predicted ophthalmopathy.

Amplified TCR beta CDR3 regions derived from RNA transcripts. An initial round of RT-PCR targeting the TCR CDR3 relied on the HTBI primer set. TCRdb reprocessed the multiplex PCR reads with MiXCR, giving one entry per CDR3 protein. The table has 500,000 to 600,000 distinct CDR3 sequences, about 45% seen once; the top ten hold about two fifths. Trimming stripped 0 bases from V and 7 bases from J, with 8 bases between. The CDR3 is 14 amino acids. From germline, CDR1 is SGHRS and CDR2 YFSETQ. Sequenced sample: peripheral blood or thyroid tissue (not recorded which). The chain couples TRBV5-1 to TRBJ1-6; D unresolved. This receptor was identified in an adult woman with Graves' disease, either hyperthyroidism or ophthalmopathy (not recorded which). The CDR3 nucleotides read TGCGCCAGCAGCTTGGCTCTTGGAAATTCACCCCTCCACTTT. Its protein is CASSLALGNSPLHF.